One sample yielded the 12 T cell receptor beta chains listed below, sequenced in a study of blood T cell repertoires in COVID-19. Assay: immunoSEQ multiplex PCR; the TCRdb copy retains only in-frame clones and omits some. The repertoire has about 190,000 clones, under 90% of them found once; the top ten carry less than 7%. Sequencing was performed on peripheral blood. The receptors shown here come from a man between 60 and 75 years old with acute or convalescent COVID-19.

This clone has a handful of counts. The chain uses TRBV6-1 and TRBJ2-4; 9 bases map to TRBD2. Germline CDR1 MNHNS, CDR2 SASEGT. The CDR3 has 19 residues. Unmatched junction bases numbered 15, after V lost 3 bases and J lost 3 bases. DNA for the CDR3: TGTGCCAGCAGTGAGATCGGCGGCGGGGGGGCGTTAGTCAAAAACATTCAGTACTTC. Translated, it gives CASSEIGGGGALVKNIQYF.

The chain joins TRBV6-1 to TRBJ2-2, with a possible D match to TRBD2 (5 bases). The CDR3 runs 13 residues. Between the trimmed V and J ends, which lost 1 base and 8 bases, there was a span of 8 bases. CDR1 and CDR2 (germline): MNHNS, SASEGT. The CDR3 coding sequence is TGTGCCAGCAGTGAAGATTCGGGGGGGGAGCTGTTTTTT. Its translation is CASSEDSGGELFF.

This clone was found a few times. The V call is TRBV5-1, the J call TRBJ2-2; a possible D gene is TRBD1 (5 bases). Germline-derived CDR1 and CDR2 are SGHRS and YFSETQ. With 3 bases removed from V and 1 base from J, the gap between germline ends came to 7 bases. The CDR3 runs to 14 residues. Here the CDR3 reads CASSYRLNTGELFF. The CDR3 coding sequence is TGCGCCAGCAGCTACAGGTTGAACACCGGGGAGCTGTTTTTT.

This chain joins TRBV10-3 and TRBJ1-5; TRBD1 matches at 7 bases. Trimming took 7 bases from V and 4 from J; bases not matched to a gene: 7. The germline V gene encodes CDR1 ENHRY and CDR2 SYGVKD. This CDR3 contains 14 residues. CDR3: CAINRQGVNQPQHF. For the CDR3, the DNA is TGTGCCATCAATAGACAGGGAGTTAATCAGCCCCAGCATTTT.

The rearrangement links TRBV6-6 to TRBJ1-3; possibly TRBD1 for D (6 bases). The germline gives CDR1 MNHNY, CDR2 SVGAGI (reference sequence). Deletions cut 6 bases from V and 0 bases from J, with 12 bases between. The CDR3 loop spans 15 amino acids. This chain's CDR3 is CASRRQEFSGNTIYF. CDR3 bases: TGTGCCAGCAGGCGACAGGAATTCTCTGGAAACACCATATATTTT.

The rearrangement uses TRBV11-2 and TRBJ2-7; 9 positions match TRBD2. V gave up 1 base and J gave up 3 bases; unmatched junction bases: 4. This CDR3 spans 15 amino acids. CDR1 and CDR2 (germline): SGHAT, FQNNGV. Here the CDR3 reads CASSLGLAADYEQYF. CDR3 sequence (DNA): TGTGCCAGCAGCTTAGGACTAGCGGCCGACTACGAGCAGTACTTC.

This clone has only a few counts. V gene TRBV19 combines with J gene TRBJ1-5, with D possibly matching TRBD1 (6 bases). The CDR3 consists of 12 residues. Trimming stripped 3 bases from V and 10 bases from J, with 10 bases between. Germline V CDR1 and CDR2: LNHDA, SQIVND (reference sequence). The CDR3: CASSIQGNPQHF. The CDR3, as DNA: TGTGCCAGTAGTATTCAGGGGAATCCCCAGCATTTT.

This clone was seen more than once but under ten times. The chain couples TRBV11-2 to TRBJ1-1; 8 bases fit TRBD1. From germline, CDR1 is SGHAT and CDR2 FQNNGV. Losses at the gene ends were 3 bases for V and 4 bases for J; bases not matched to a gene: 4. The CDR3 runs to 14 residues. This CDR3 is CASSLQQGGTEAFF. The CDR3 bases are TGTGCCAGCAGCTTGCAACAGGGGGGCACTGAAGCTTTCTTT.

This clone was detected only a few times. V usage is TRBV25-1 and J usage is TRBJ1-2; the D is unclear. V was clipped by 2 bases and J by 6 bases, with 10 bases between them. The CDR3 sequence is 13 residues long. Germline loops: CDR1 MGHDK, CDR2 SYGVNS. This chain's CDR3 is CASSESGQDGYTF. For the CDR3, the DNA is TGTGCCAGCAGTGAAAGCGGGCAGGATGGCTACACCTTC.

This chain links TRBV7-8 with TRBJ2-5; perhaps TRBD2 as D (5 bases). V lost 4 bases, J lost 4 bases, and 16 bases lay in between. Germline V CDR1 and CDR2: SGHVS, FQNEAQ. This CDR3 spans 15 amino acids. DNA for the CDR3: TGTGCCAGCAGCTCACGGGATAGTTTGGGAGAGACCCAGTACTTC. It specifies CASSSRDSLGETQYF.

The chain links TRBV5-8 to TRBJ1-1; no clear D. The CDR3 totals 14 residues. V dropped 4 bases and J dropped 2 bases, with 12 bases sitting between them. The germline CDR1 and CDR2 sequences are SGHTS and YDEGEE. The CDR3 DNA follows: TGTGCCAGCAGCGCGATGGACTCTAACACTGAAGCTTTCTTT. Amino acids: CASSAMDSNTEAFF.

The table lists this clone with a few counts. J is TRBJ2-7 and V is TRBV20-1, with 10 bases fitting TRBD1. Per the germline V gene, CDR1 is DFQATT and CDR2 is SNEGSKA (reference sequence). This CDR3 is 17 amino acids long. With V trimmed by 3 bases and J by 5 bases, 16 bases remained unmatched. CDR3: CSASSGQGRAPGDEQYF. The CDR3, as DNA: TGCAGTGCTAGTTCGGGACAGGGGAGAGCCCCTGGGGACGAGCAGTACTTC.